These 10 T cell receptor beta chains originate from one sample sequenced in a study of blood T cell repertoires in COVID-19. The data were produced by immunoSEQ multiplex PCR, yet TCRdb's version contains in-frame clones alone and is incomplete. Here the sample spans 150,000 to 200,000 clones, roughly 85% being singletons. The sequenced sample was PBMCs or T cells enriched from blood (not recorded which). The receptors were sampled from a woman under 30 who had recovered from COVID-19.

V usage is TRBV7-3 and J usage is TRBJ2-1, with D maybe TRBD1 (5 bases). This CDR3 has 18 residues. Germline V gene data show CDR1 as SGHTA and CDR2 as FQGTGA. The V and J ends lost 1 base and 5 bases respectively, with 21 bases between them. CDR3 DNA: TGTGCCAGCAGCTTAAGGGGTGGTGTACAGGCTGTAAACAATGAGCAGTTCTTC. Its translation: CASSLRGGVQAVNNEQFF.

A few counts support this clone. This chain links TRBV27 with TRBJ1-1, with 7 bases fitting TRBD1. V lost 2 bases and J lost 9; bases outside the gene matches: 18. Germline assignment: CDR1 MNHEY and CDR2 SMNVEV (reference sequence). CDR3 size: 17 residues. CDR3 nucleotides: TGTGCCAGCAGTTTACTTAGTGGCGTCAGGGGGGATTCTAAAGCTTTCTTT. It translates to CASSLLSGVRGDSKAFF.

This chain links TRBV4-3 with TRBJ2-6, with D maybe TRBD1 (5 bases). Germline CDR1 and CDR2: LGHNA and YSLEER. The CDR3 is 16 amino acids. Trimming took 4 bases from V and 0 from J, leaving 10 bases between them. The DNA for the CDR3 is TGCGCCAGCAGCCCAGGGATTGTCTCTGGGGCCAACGTCCTGACTTTC. Its protein product is CASSPGIVSGANVLTF.

The chain carries TRBV18 and TRBJ1-6; D gene ambiguous. Between the trimmed V and J ends, which lost 6 bases and 4 bases, there was a span of 16 bases. Germline V gene sequence: CDR1 KGHSH, CDR2 LQKENI. This CDR3 is built from 16 residues. The CDR3, as DNA: TGTGCCAGCTCGCCCGGGGTTGAGGGTTATAATTCACCCCTCCACTTT. It is translated as CASSPGVEGYNSPLHF.

The chain uses TRBV27 and TRBJ2-7; the match to TRBD2 covers 10 bases. V shed 3 bases, J shed 6 bases, and the junction held 5 bases outside the gene matches. The CDR3 runs 14 residues. Germline values: CDR1 MNHEY, CDR2 SMNVEV (reference sequence). The CDR3 coding sequence is TGTGCCAGCAGTTTTGTAGCGGGAGGCAGCGAGCAGTACTTC. Its protein product is CASSFVAGGSEQYF.

This sequence joins TRBV29-1 and TRBJ2-7, with D uncertain. Deletions cut 4 bases from V and 4 bases from J, with 11 bases between. There are 12 residues in the CDR3. The V gene's germline CDR1 is SQVTM and CDR2 ANQGSEA. CDR3 residues: CSVGYTLYEQYF. Written as DNA, the CDR3 is TGCAGCGTTGGATATACCCTATACGAGCAGTACTTC.

The rearrangement uses TRBV6-2 or TRBV6-3 and TRBJ1-6; D not resolved. CDR3 length equals 12 residues. CDR1 is MNHEY, CDR2 SVGEGT, per germline. Trimming left V 5 bases short and J 15 bases short, with 14 bases between. CDR3 amino acids: CASSTSSGLLHF. CDR3 coding DNA: TGTGCCAGCAGTACCTCTTCGGGTCTCCTCCACTTT.

The V call is TRBV27, the J call TRBJ2-7, with 15 nucleotides matching TRBD2. CDR3 length: 15 residues. Losses at the gene ends were 5 bases for V and 3 bases for J; bases not matched to a gene: 2. Germline V lookup: CDR1 MNHEY, CDR2 SMNVEV (reference sequence). The CDR3, as DNA: TGTGCCAGCAGTGAGGGACTAGCGGGGGGCTACGAGCAGTACTTC. Residues: CASSEGLAGGYEQYF.

Only one count was recorded for this clone. The chain has TRBV19 and TRBJ1-4, with D maybe TRBD1 (6 bases). This CDR3 contains 15 residues. Per germline, CDR1 LNHDA and CDR2 SQIVND (reference sequence). V was shortened by 0 bases and J by 7 bases, with 12 bases between the two germline ends. CDR3 amino acids: CASSIDPGTLEKLFF. CDR3 coding DNA: TGTGCCAGTAGTATAGATCCCGGGACACTTGAAAAACTGTTTTTT.

The rearrangement uses TRBV28 and TRBJ2-1; the D gene is possibly TRBD1 (5 bases). The CDR3 is 16 amino acids. The ends were cut back, 0 bases at V and 2 bases at J, with 11 bases in the middle. The germline CDR1 and CDR2 sequences are MDHEN and SYDVKM. CDR3 sequence: CASSLWARAPYNEQFF. CDR3 nucleotides: TGTGCCAGCAGTTTATGGGCCAGGGCGCCCTACAATGAGCAGTTCTTC.